This record looks at one T cell receptor (beta chain) sequence and its context. Its antigen is unidentified. Clones were sequenced by immunoSEQ multiplex PCR, and TCRdb holds only the in-frame ones, with some missing. The repertoire consists of 250,000 to 300,000 clones, with 90% to 95% occurring once and the leading ten covering less than 0.6%. V lost 0 bases to trimming and J lost 3 bases, with 6 bases between them. Germline V lookup: CDR1 GTSNPN, CDR2 SVGIG (reference sequence). CDR3 length equals 13 residues. These data are taken from a study of T cell responses to AZD1222 COVID-19 vaccine. Findings and limits, study-wide: There were vaccine-associated CD4 TCRs across spike, dominant at 160-218 and 743-854. Donors were chiefly white British, with a greater number of females, and clonal diversity was perhaps underestimated. Of the AZD1222 recipients, only five or six were seropositive at baseline. After two AZD1222 doses, spike-specific TCR breadth and depth rose versus day 0.

The source is an adult who received the AZD1222 COVID-19 vaccine. The rearrangement links TRBV30 to TRBJ1-5; D not certain. The sample in question was peripheral blood, obtained 28 days after the second AZD1222 dose. CDR3 sequence (DNA): TGTGCCTGGAGTGTAGGAGACAATCAGCCCCAGCATTTT. Residues: CAWSVGDNQPQHF.